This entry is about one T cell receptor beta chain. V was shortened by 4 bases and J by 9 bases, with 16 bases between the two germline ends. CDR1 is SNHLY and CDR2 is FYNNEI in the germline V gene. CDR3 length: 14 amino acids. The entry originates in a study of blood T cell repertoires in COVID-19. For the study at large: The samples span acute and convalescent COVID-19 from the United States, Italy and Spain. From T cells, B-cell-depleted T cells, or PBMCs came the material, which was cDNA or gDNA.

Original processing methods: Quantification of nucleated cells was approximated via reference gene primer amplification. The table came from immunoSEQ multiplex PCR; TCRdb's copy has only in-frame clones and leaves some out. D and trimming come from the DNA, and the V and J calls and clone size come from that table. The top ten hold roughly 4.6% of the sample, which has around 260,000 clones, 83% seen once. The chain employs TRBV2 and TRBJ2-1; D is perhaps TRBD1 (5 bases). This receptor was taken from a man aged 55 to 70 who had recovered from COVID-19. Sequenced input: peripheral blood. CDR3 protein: CASSAAGRIGEQFF. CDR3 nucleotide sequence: TGTGCCAGCAGTGCGGCAGGGCGGATCGGTGAGCAGTTCTTC.